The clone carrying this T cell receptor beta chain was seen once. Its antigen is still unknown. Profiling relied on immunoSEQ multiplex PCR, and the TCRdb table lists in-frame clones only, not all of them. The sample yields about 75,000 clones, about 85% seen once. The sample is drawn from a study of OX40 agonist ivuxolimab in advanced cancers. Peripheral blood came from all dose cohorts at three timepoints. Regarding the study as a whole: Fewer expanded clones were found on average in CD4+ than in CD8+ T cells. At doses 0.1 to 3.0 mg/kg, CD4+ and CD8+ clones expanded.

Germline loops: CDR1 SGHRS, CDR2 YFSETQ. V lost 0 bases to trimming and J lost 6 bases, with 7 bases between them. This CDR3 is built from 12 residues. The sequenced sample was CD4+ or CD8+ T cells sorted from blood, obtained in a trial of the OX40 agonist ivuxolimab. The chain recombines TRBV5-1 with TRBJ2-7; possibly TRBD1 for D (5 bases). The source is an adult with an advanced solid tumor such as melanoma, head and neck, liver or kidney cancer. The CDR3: CASSLDRFEQYF. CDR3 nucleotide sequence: TGCGCCAGCAGCTTGGACAGGTTCGAGCAGTACTTC.